A selection of T cell receptor beta chains follows, all from one sample in a study of T-cell memory formation after mild COVID-19. TCRdb redid the calling of the 5' RACE reads with MiXCR, one entry per CDR3 protein. The repertoire consists of 560,000 or so distinct CDR3 sequences, with roughly 17% occurring once and the leading ten covering about 8.6%. Material: PBMCs or a T cell subset sorted from them (not recorded which). The receptor set was obtained from an adult woman who had mild COVID-19 (a few samples of this study predate the infection). Cell type and time point are not known. Each CDR3 is given with its conserved first and last residue. A D gene is named only where the DNA matches it firmly. The listing skips clone size in some rows; elsewhere it reads once, few, many or a size class.

j_gene,v_gene,abundance,d_gene,CDR3aa,CDR3nt
TRBJ1-5,TRBV3-1,few,TRBD1,CASSPGQVDQPQHF,TGTGCCAGCAGCCCGGGACAGGTTGATCAGCCCCAGCATTTT
TRBJ2-7,TRBV7-2,.,TRBD2,CASSTSGPRSYEQYF,TGTGCCAGCAGCACTAGCGGGCCGCGCTCCTACGAGCAGTACTTC
TRBJ2-3,TRBV4-1,.,TRBD2,CASSQASGGVRTDTQYF,TGCGCCAGCAGCCAGGCTAGCGGGGGCGTTCGCACAGATACGCAGTATTTT
TRBJ2-7,TRBV7-8,.,.,CASSLGMDSYEQYF,TGTGCCAGCAGCTTAGGGATGGACTCCTACGAGCAGTACTTC
TRBJ1-1,TRBV7-9,.,.,CASRNQGLNTEAFF,TGTGCCAGCAGGAACCAGGGCTTGAACACTGAAGCTTTCTTT
TRBJ1-6,TRBV7-3,many,TRBD1,CASSSRQGRPLHF,TGTGCCAGCAGCTCACGACAGGGTCGTCCCCTCCACTTT
TRBJ2-7,TRBV29-1,few,TRBD1,CSVEWTGGPYEQYF,TGCAGCGTTGAGTGGACAGGGGGCCCCTACGAGCAGTACTTC
TRBJ2-7,TRBV7-9,.,.,CASSLSLAVMNF,TGTGCCAGCAGCTTAAGTCTGGCCGTAATGAACTTC
TRBJ1-3,TRBV19,once,.,CASTRVGNTIYF,TGTGCCAGTACAAGGGTTGGAAACACCATATATTTT
TRBJ2-7,TRBV2,.,.,CASSFRGRSSYEQYF,TGTGCCAGCAGTTTCAGGGGCAGGAGCTCCTACGAGCAGTACTTC
TRBJ2-1,TRBV24-1,many,.,CATSDFGGREGRNNEQFF,TGTGCCACCAGTGATTTTGGGGGGCGGGAAGGACGTAACAATGAGCAGTTCTTC
TRBJ2-7,TRBV5-1,few,.,CASSPLSGDSSYEQYF,TGCGCCAGCAGTCCCCTTTCGGGCGACAGCTCCTACGAGCAGTACTTC
TRBJ1-2,TRBV6-2/TRBV6-3,.,.,CASSYAVVTNYGYTF,TGTGCCAGCAGTTACGCGGTGGTGACTAACTATGGCTACACCTTC
TRBJ2-3,TRBV5-1,few,TRBD2,CASSPGRTSGGPGTDTQYF,TGCGCCAGCAGCCCAGGTCGGACTAGCGGGGGGCCCGGCACAGATACGCAGTATTTT
TRBJ2-7,TRBV19,few,TRBD2,CASGGTSGLSYEQYF,TGTGCCAGTGGTGGGACTAGCGGACTATCCTACGAGCAGTACTTC
TRBJ2-3,TRBV11-3,few,.,CASSHQRGLSTDTQYF,TGTGCCAGCAGCCACCAGAGAGGGCTAAGCACAGATACGCAGTATTTT
TRBJ2-7,TRBV5-6,.,.,CASSPGWGDHEQYF,TGTGCCAGCAGCCCCGGGTGGGGGGACCACGAGCAGTACTTC
TRBJ2-1,TRBV5-1,few,TRBD1,CASSLTQGRGNEQFF,TGCGCCAGCAGCTTGACACAGGGGAGAGGCAATGAGCAGTTCTTC
TRBJ2-2,TRBV4-2,.,TRBD1,CASSLDRGMGELFF,TGTGCCAGCAGCCTCGACAGGGGAATGGGGGAGCTGTTTTTT